This TCR beta chain was observed in a study of monozygotic twins with inflammatory bowel disease. TCRdb re-called the 5' RACE reads and catalogs CDR3 proteins one per entry, DNA excluded. Its clone listing holds some 100,000 distinct CDR3 sequences. CDR3 size: 14 residues. This receptor was obtained from a human donor with ulcerative colitis or Crohn's disease, or a healthy co-twin of an affected twin (not recorded which). J is TRBJ1-5 and V is TRBV12-3 or TRBV12-4; the TCRdb call, TRBD1, lacks DNA for checking. Sequences were obtained from blood. Here the CDR3 reads CASSIRGGNQPQHF.